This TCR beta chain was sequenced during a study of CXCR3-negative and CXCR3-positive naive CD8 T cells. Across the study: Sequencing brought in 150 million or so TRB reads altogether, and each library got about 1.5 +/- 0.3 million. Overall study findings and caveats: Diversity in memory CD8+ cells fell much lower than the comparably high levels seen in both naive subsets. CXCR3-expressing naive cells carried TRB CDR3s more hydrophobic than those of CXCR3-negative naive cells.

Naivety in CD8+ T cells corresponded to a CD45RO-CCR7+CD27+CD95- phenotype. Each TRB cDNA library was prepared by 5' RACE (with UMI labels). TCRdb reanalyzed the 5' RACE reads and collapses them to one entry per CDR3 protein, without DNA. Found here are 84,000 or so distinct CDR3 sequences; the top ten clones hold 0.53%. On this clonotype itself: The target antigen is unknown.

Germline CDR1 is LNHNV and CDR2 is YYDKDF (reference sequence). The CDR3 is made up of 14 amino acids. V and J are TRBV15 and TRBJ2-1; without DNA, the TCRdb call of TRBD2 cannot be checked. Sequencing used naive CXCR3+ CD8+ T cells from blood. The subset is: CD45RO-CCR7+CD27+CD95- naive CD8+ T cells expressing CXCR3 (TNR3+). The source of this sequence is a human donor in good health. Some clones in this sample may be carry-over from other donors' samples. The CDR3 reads CATSGRRLDNEQFF.